The 9 T cell receptor beta chains in this list originate from one sample, sequenced in a study of control samples from healthy donors and cancer patients. Here immunoSEQ multiplex PCR was the method, and the copy in TCRdb shows in-frame clones only, minus some. Of 45,000 to 70,000 clones in the sample, roughly 90% were seen once. Material: PBMCs. The receptors come from a man between 25 and 39 years old with colorectal cancer.

This clone appeared a single time. V is TRBV7-2 and J is TRBJ1-5; 8 positions match TRBD1. Germline V gives CDR1 SGHTA, CDR2 FQGNSA. The J segment lost 6 bases and the V segment lost 2 bases, leaving 6 bases of the junction unmatched. This CDR3 region has 15 residues. The CDR3 reads CASSLNRQGSQPQHF. CDR3 nucleotide sequence: TGTGCCAGCAGCTTAAACCGACAGGGGAGTCAGCCCCAGCATTTT.

The genes are TRBV6-2 or TRBV6-3 and TRBJ1-4; 8 nucleotides agree with TRBD1. The CDR3 sequence is 15 residues long. Trimming cost V 5 bases and J 8 bases; bases outside gene matches: 10. Looked up from germline, CDR1 is MNHEY and CDR2 is SVGEGT. The CDR3 DNA sequence: TGTGCCAGCAGTAATACCCGACAGGGGCACGAAAAACTGTTTTTT. This encodes CASSNTRQGHEKLFF.

The chain combines TRBV6-5 with TRBJ2-1, with D unresolved. V was pared by 7 bases and J by 7 bases, with 8 bases between. This CDR3 comprises 11 residues. Germline CDR1 MNHEY, CDR2 SVGAGI. As DNA, the CDR3 is TGTGCCAGCACATGGGGTAATGAGCAGTTCTTC. It specifies CASTWGNEQFF.

The rearrangement links TRBV3-1 (or the pseudogene TRBV3-2) to TRBJ2-4, with TRBD2 identical over 8 bases. The CDR3 is made up of 14 amino acids. The J segment lost 8 bases and the V segment lost 0 bases, leaving 3 bases of the junction unmatched. Germline CDR1 LGHDT, CDR2 YNNKEL (reference sequence). CDR3 protein: CASSQERGVDIQYF. The CDR3 DNA sequence: TGTGCCAGCAGCCAAGAGCGGGGGGTGGACATTCAGTACTTC.

The rearrangement uses TRBV4-3 and TRBJ1-4; unclear D gene. The CDR3 is made up of 15 amino acids. CDR1 LGHNA and CDR2 YSLEER come from the germline V gene. V lost 3 bases, J lost 2 bases, and 10 bases lay in between. The CDR3 nucleotides are TGCGCCAGCAGCCAGGGGAGAGGGACTAATGAAAAACTGTTTTTT. Protein sequence: CASSQGRGTNEKLFF.

This chain uses TRBV5-1 with TRBJ1-1, with 7 bases matching TRBD1. This CDR3 is built from 15 residues. After removal of 5 bases from V and 3 bases from J, the junction contained 10 bases not matched to a gene. Germline CDR1 reads SGHRS; CDR2 reads YFSETQ. DNA of the CDR3: TGCGCCAGCAGTTACAACGACAGGGAGGACACTGAAGCTTTCTTT. As protein: CASSYNDREDTEAFF.

Concerning this clone itself: One end of the junction does not line up with germline, which may come from a read error. V and J are TRBV4-2 and TRBJ1-6, with D hard to call. CDR3 length: 17 amino acids. Germline values: CDR1 LGHNA, CDR2 YNFKEQ. The CDR3 DNA is TGTGCCAGCAGCCAAGCCCGAGGCAGGTCCTATGATTCACCCCTCCACTTT. It is translated as CASSQARGRSYDSPLHF.

This chain connects TRBV6-5 to TRBJ1-2, with 7 bases lining up with TRBD1. With 5 bases clipped from V and 8 bases from J, the junction kept 8 bases outside the gene matches. Looked up from germline, CDR1 is MNHEY and CDR2 is SVGAGI. This CDR3 is built from 13 residues. The CDR3 protein is CASSPDRSWGYTF. The CDR3 nucleotides read TGTGCCAGCAGTCCGGACAGGAGTTGGGGCTACACCTTC.

V and J are TRBV4-1 and TRBJ1-5; D perhaps matches TRBD1 (5 bases). CDR1 is MGHRA, CDR2 YSYEKL, per germline. The CDR3 extends over 18 amino acids. V was clipped by 1 base and J by 3 bases, with 19 bases between them. CDR3 region: CASSQGFRSATVNQPQHF. The CDR3, as DNA: TGCGCCAGCAGCCAAGGGTTTAGGTCAGCGACAGTCAATCAGCCCCAGCATTTT.